This TCR beta chain was retrieved from a study of Graves' ophthalmopathy and Graves' hyperthyroidism. Study background: At initial diagnosis, peripheral blood was obtained, and this preceded any treatment.

The sample holds many counts of this clonotype. Antigen specificity is unknown. Researchers took RNA transcripts and amplified TCR beta CDR3 regions from them. HTBI-primed first-round RT-PCR preceded second-round multiplex PCR. TCRdb used MiXCR to reprocess the multiplex PCR reads, holding one entry per CDR3 protein. The repertoire holds some 350,000 distinct CDR3 sequences, with 15% to 20% as singletons. CDR1 is SGHRS, CDR2 YFSETQ, per germline. The CDR3 is 13 residues long. Trimming pared 4 bases from V and 2 bases from J, leaving 10 bases between. Study-wide findings and caveats: Separation of ophthalmopathy from stable hyperthyroidism was achieved by a 13-signature model, at approximately 90% sensitivity and roughly 81% specificity.

What supplied the PBMCs was about 9.8 ml of fresh peripheral blood. The rearrangement joins TRBV5-1 to TRBJ2-7; no clear D gene. The origin of this receptor is an adult woman with stable Graves' hyperthyroidism. Material for sequencing was peripheral blood. DNA for the CDR3: TGCGCCAGCAGCCAGACGGCTCCCTACGAGCAGTACTTC. Translation: CASSQTAPYEQYF.